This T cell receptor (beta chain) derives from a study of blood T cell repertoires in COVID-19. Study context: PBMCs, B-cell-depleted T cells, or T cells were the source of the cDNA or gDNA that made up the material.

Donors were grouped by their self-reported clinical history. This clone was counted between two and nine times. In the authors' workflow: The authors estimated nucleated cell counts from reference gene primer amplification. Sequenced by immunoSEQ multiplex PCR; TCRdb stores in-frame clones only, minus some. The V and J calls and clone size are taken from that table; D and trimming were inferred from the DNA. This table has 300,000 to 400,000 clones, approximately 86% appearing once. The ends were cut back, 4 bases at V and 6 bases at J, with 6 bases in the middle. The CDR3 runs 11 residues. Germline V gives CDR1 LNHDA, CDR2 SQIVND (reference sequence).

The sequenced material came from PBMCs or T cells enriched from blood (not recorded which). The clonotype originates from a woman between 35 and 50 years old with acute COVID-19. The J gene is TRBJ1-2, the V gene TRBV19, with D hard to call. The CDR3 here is CASSNRHGYTF. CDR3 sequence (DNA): TGTGCCAGTAGTAACAGACATGGCTACACCTTC.